The 5 T cell receptor beta chains listed next were all sequenced from one sample in a study of siplizumab effects on memory and regulatory T cells. Profiling relied on immunoSEQ multiplex PCR, and the TCRdb table lists in-frame clones only, not all of them. Of some 87,000 clones listed, over 80% are singletons. Material for sequencing was CD4+ T cells sorted from blood. The receptors were sampled from a human donor in good health.

V usage is TRBV5-6 and J usage is TRBJ2-2; 8 bases agree with TRBD1. Germline-derived CDR1 and CDR2 are SGHDT and YYEEEE. The CDR3 extends over 14 amino acids. With 5 bases clipped from V and 1 base from J, the junction kept 1 base outside the gene matches. This CDR3 reads CASRGQVNTGELFF. In DNA form, the CDR3 reads TGTGCCAGCAGGGGACAGGTGAACACCGGGGAGCTGTTTTTT.

In this sample, this clone turned up a few times. The chain joins TRBV18 to TRBJ1-5; tentative D call: TRBD1 (5 bases). The CDR3 is 15 residues long. Germline CDR1 and CDR2: KGHSH and LQKENI. Trimming removed 2 bases from V and 4 bases from J, with 12 bases in between. In DNA form, the CDR3 reads TGTGCCAGCTCACCAACGGGCCAGGGAAATCAGCCCCAGCATTTT. Translated: CASSPTGQGNQPQHF.

The chain joins TRBV4-1 to TRBJ2-3; TRBD2 matches at 9 bases. Germline CDR1 and CDR2: MGHRA and YSYEKL. Germline trimming cut 4 bases from V and 2 bases from J; bases unmatched to any gene: 13. This CDR3 spans 18 amino acids. As DNA, the CDR3 is TGCGCCAGCAGCCCGGGGCCGGGCAGCGGGAGGATCACAGATACGCAGTATTTT. Its translation is CASSPGPGSGRITDTQYF.

The chain links TRBV5-1 to TRBJ2-3, with D unclear. Germline loops: CDR1 SGHRS, CDR2 YFSETQ. The CDR3 spans 14 residues. Between the trimmed V and J ends, which lost 2 bases and 0 bases, there was a span of 7 bases. The CDR3 region has the DNA TGCGCCAGCAGCTTCGGGTCTAGCACAGATACGCAGTATTTT. Translating gives CASSFGSSTDTQYF.

This clone has just one count. The chain uses TRBV2 and TRBJ2-5; TRBD2 is a possible D gene (5 bases). V was clipped by 5 bases and J by 9 bases, with 13 bases between them. The CDR3 loop spans 12 amino acids. The germline V gene has CDR1 SNHLY and CDR2 FYNNEI. CDR3 sequence reads: CASSPGSEAQYF. The CDR3, as DNA: TGTGCCAGCAGTCCGGGGTCCGAGGCCCAGTACTTC.